This entry describes one T cell receptor beta chain. Its target is not known. Different DNA sequences within this sample yield the same CDR3. These data come from a study of T cell responses to AZD1222 COVID-19 vaccine. V lost 1 base and J 1 base, leaving 11 bases between the germline ends. The germline gives CDR1 SGHTA, CDR2 FQGNSA. The CDR3 extends over 16 amino acids. Whole-study findings and limits: A rise in Spike-specific TCR breadth and depth followed two AZD1222 doses.

Here immunoSEQ multiplex PCR was the method, and the copy in TCRdb shows in-frame clones only, minus some. The sample lists around 130,000 clones, roughly 93% seen once, with roughly 0.96% in the top ten. The receptor was isolated from an adult in good health. The sequenced sample was peripheral blood, obtained on day 0 of AZD1222 vaccination. The J gene is TRBJ1-5, the V gene TRBV7-2; D might be TRBD1 (5 bases). CDR3 sequence reads: CASSLDGGGSNQPQHF. CDR3 DNA: TGTGCCAGCAGCTTAGACGGGGGAGGCAGCAATCAGCCCCAGCATTTT.